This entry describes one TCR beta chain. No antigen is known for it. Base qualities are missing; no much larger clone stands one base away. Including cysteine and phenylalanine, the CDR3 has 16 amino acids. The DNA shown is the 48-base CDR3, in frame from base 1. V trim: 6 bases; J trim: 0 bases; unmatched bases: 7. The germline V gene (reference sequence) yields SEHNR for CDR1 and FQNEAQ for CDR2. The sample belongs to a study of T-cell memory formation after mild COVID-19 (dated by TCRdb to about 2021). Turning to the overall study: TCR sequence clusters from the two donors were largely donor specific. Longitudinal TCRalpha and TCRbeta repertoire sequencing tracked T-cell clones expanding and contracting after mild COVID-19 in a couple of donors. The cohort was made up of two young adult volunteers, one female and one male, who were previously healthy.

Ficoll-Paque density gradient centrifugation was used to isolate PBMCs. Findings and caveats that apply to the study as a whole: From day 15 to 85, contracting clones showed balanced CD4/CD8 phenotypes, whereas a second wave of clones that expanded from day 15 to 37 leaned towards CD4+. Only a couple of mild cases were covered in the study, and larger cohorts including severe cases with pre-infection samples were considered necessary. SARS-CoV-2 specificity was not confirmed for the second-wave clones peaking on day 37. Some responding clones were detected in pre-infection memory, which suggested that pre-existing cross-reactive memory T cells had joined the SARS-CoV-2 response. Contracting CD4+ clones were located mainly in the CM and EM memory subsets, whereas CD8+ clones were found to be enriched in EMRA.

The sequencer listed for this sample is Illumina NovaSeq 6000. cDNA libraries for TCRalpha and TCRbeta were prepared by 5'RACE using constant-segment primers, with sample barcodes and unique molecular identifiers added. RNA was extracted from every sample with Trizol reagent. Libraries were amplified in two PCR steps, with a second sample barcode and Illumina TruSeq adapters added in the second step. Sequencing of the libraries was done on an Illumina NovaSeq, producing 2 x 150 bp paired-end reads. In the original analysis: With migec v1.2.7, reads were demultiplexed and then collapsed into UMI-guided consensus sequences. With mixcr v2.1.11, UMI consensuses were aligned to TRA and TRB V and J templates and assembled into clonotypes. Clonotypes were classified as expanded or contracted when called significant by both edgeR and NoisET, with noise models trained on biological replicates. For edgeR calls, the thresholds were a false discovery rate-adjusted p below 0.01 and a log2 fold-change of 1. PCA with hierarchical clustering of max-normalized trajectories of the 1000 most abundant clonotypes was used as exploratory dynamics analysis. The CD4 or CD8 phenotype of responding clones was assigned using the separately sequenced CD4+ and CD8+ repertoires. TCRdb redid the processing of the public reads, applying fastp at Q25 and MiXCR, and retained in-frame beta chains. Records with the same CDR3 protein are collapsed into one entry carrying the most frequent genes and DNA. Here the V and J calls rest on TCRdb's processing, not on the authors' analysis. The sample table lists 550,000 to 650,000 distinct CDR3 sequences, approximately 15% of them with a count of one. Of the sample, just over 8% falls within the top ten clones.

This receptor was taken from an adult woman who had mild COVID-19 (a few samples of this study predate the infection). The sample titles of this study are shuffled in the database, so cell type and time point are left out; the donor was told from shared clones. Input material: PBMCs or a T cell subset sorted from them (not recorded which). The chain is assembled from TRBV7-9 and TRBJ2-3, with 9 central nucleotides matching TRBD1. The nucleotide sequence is TGTGCCAGCAGAAAGGGACAGGGTACGAGCACAGATACGCAGTATTTT. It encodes CASRKGQGTSTDTQYF.